The 10 T cell receptor beta chains given below trace back to one sample, sequenced in a study of blood T cell repertoires in COVID-19. Profiling relied on immunoSEQ multiplex PCR, and the TCRdb table lists in-frame clones only, not all of them. The sample lists 310,000 or so clones, approximately 90% seen once, with under 6% in the top ten. The sequenced material came from PBMCs or T cells enriched from blood (not recorded which). The origin of the receptors is a woman in her thirties who had recovered from COVID-19.

As to this clone: The same CDR3 arises from other DNA sequences in this sample as well. The chain has TRBV18 and TRBJ2-5; the match to TRBD1 covers 8 bases. Germline V gene data show CDR1 as KGHSH and CDR2 as LQKENI. There are 13 residues in the CDR3. V shed 3 bases, J shed 4 bases, and the junction held 1 base outside the gene matches. CDR3 in amino acids: CASSPTGGETQYF. The CDR3 DNA reads as TGTGCCAGCTCACCCACAGGGGGAGAGACCCAGTACTTC.

This CDR3 reads CASSLGTGAEAFF. The CDR3 region has the DNA TGTGCCAGCAGCCTCGGGACAGGGGCTGAAGCTTTCTTT. The chain joins TRBV7-9 to TRBJ1-1; TRBD1 agrees at 10 bases. CDR1 is SEHNR, CDR2 FQNEAQ, per germline (reference sequence). The CDR3 is made up of 13 amino acids. Germline trimming cut 5 bases from V and 6 bases from J; bases unmatched to any gene: 3.

The chain joins TRBV29-1 to TRBJ2-1, with TRBD1 matching 9 bases. Unmatched junction bases numbered 5, after V lost 4 bases and J lost 4 bases. The CDR3 length is 14 residues. The V gene's germline CDR1 is SQVTM and CDR2 ANQGSEA. DNA for the CDR3: TGCAGCGTTGCATCCGGGACAGGGTACAATGAGCAGTTCTTC. Residues: CSVASGTGYNEQFF.

V is TRBV30 and J is TRBJ2-7, with D uncertain. Germline V gene lookup returns CDR1 GTSNPN and CDR2 SVGIG (reference sequence). The V and J ends lost 2 bases and 0 bases respectively, with 14 bases between them. The CDR3 is made up of 15 amino acids. The CDR3 DNA follows: TGTGCCTGGAGTCAGGCCCTGGGCCCCTCCTACGAGCAGTACTTC. Translating it yields CAWSQALGPSYEQYF.

This CDR3 is CASSPRANTGELFF. The CDR3 coding sequence is TGTGCCAGTAGTCCCAGGGCGAACACCGGGGAGCTGTTTTTT. The chain couples TRBV19 to TRBJ2-2, with a possible D match to TRBD1 (5 bases). The germline CDR1 and CDR2 sequences are LNHDA and SQIVND (reference sequence). The germline V and J ends were trimmed by 5 bases and 0 bases, with 7 bases remaining between them. This CDR3 contains 14 residues.

The chain employs TRBV12-5 and TRBJ2-7; 10 positions match TRBD1. Germline CDR1 reads LGHNT; CDR2 reads FRNRAP. CDR3 size: 14 residues. With 1 base clipped from V and 13 bases from J, the junction kept 10 bases outside the gene matches. In DNA form, the CDR3 reads TGTGCTAGTGGTTTGGAGTCGAGTGGGACAGGGGTCTACTTC. It translates to CASGLESSGTGVYF.

The DNA of the CDR3 is TGTGCCAGCAGCCACGGGGGGCAGGGGGCGGACTATGGCTACACCTTC. This translates into CASSHGGQGADYGYTF. The chain uses TRBV3-1 (or the pseudogene TRBV3-2) and TRBJ1-2; 8 positions match TRBD1. J gave up 3 bases and V 3 bases, and 9 bases lay outside the gene matches. The CDR3 spans 16 residues. CDR1 and CDR2 (germline): LGHDT, YNNKEL (reference sequence).

V gene TRBV5-5 combines with J gene TRBJ2-7, with TRBD1 matching 8 bases. The germline V gene has CDR1 SGHKS and CDR2 YYEKEE (reference sequence). The trim removed 4 bases at V and 1 base at J, leaving 4 bases unmatched. The CDR3 spans 14 residues. This chain's CDR3 is CASSTTGGSYEQYF. As DNA, the CDR3 is TGTGCCAGCAGCACCACAGGGGGGTCCTACGAGCAGTACTTC.

The V gene is TRBV5-1, the J gene TRBJ2-3; no clear D. CDR1 SGHRS and CDR2 YFSETQ come from the germline V gene. The CDR3 sequence is 12 residues long. V was cut by 4 bases and J by 4 bases, with 7 bases left in between. The CDR3 spells CASSTRSDTQYF. The CDR3 bases are TGCGCCAGCAGCACAAGATCAGATACGCAGTATTTT.

Written as DNA, the CDR3 is TGTGCCAGCAGTCCACGCCGCTTCGACAGGGGAAATCTCGAGCAGTACTTC. As protein: CASSPRRFDRGNLEQYF. The rearrangement uses TRBV6-6 and TRBJ2-7; 8 nucleotides match TRBD1. This CDR3 contains 17 residues. V shed 5 bases, J shed 6 bases, and the junction held 18 bases outside the gene matches. In germline, CDR1 is MNHNY, CDR2 SVGAGI (reference sequence).